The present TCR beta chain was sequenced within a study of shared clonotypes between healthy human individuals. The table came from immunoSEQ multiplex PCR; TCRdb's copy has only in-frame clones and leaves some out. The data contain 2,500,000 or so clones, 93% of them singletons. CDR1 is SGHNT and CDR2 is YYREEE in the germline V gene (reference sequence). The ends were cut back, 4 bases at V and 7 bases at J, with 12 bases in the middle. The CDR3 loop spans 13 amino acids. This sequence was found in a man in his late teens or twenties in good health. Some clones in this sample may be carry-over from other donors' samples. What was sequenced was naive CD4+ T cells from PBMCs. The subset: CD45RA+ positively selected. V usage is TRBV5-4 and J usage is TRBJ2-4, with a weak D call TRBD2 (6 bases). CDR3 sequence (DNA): TGTGCCAGCAGCCCCTCGGGGGAGAACATTCAGTACTTC. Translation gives CASSPSGENIQYF.